Shown below are 21 T cell receptor beta chains from a single sample sequenced in a study of T cells in localized non-small cell lung cancer (dated by TCRdb to the early 2020s). Libraries were made using the immunoSEQ multiplex PCR assay. TCRdb's version of the immuneACCESS table is confined to in-frame rearrangements and falls short of the full clone set. An unresolved V gene accounts for under half of the shortfall where checked; the remainder is of unknown origin. The table for this sample lists about 78,000 clones; 84% of them were counted only once. 2.8% of the sample belongs to the ten largest clones. The sample in question was peripheral blood, obtained before any cancer treatment. Receptor source: a man aged 35 to 69 with stage I lung adenocarcinoma.

This clone appeared a single time. The chain carries TRBV19 and TRBJ2-1; 9 bases match TRBD2. The CDR3 consists of 15 residues. Losses at the gene ends were 4 bases for V and 1 base for J; bases not matched to a gene: 2. Germline loops: CDR1 LNHDA, CDR2 SQIVND (reference sequence). CDR3 loop: CASSTTSGSYNEQFF. Here the CDR3 DNA reads TGTGCCAGTAGTACGACTAGCGGTTCCTACAATGAGCAGTTCTTC.

V is TRBV2 and J is TRBJ1-5; D is possibly TRBD1 (5 bases). Between the trimmed V and J ends, which lost 5 bases and 1 base, there was a span of 15 bases. The CDR3 has 16 residues. Germline lookup yields CDR1 SNHLY and CDR2 FYNNEI. The DNA of the CDR3 is TGTGCCAGCAGTTCGCGGGGCCGGGAGAGCAATCAGCCCCAGCATTTT. Amino acid sequence: CASSSRGRESNQPQHF.

The rearrangement uses TRBV27 and TRBJ2-3; the D gene is possibly TRBD2 (5 bases). Germline assignment: CDR1 MNHEY and CDR2 SMNVEV (reference sequence). This CDR3 is built from 15 residues. Trimming removed 3 bases from V and 2 bases from J, with 12 bases in between. The CDR3 spells CASSLRLQYTDTQYF. In DNA form, the CDR3 reads TGTGCCAGCAGTTTGCGACTACAATACACAGATACGCAGTATTTT.

This clone appeared many times. In DNA form, the CDR3 reads TGTGCCAGCAGCCAAGTAGAAACTAGCAGACGTTACGAGCAGTACTTC. It encodes CASSQVETSRRYEQYF. This chain links TRBV4-2 with TRBJ2-7; tentatively, D is TRBD2 (6 bases). Germline assignment: CDR1 LGHNA and CDR2 YNFKEQ. The CDR3 is 16 amino acids. V was pared by 1 base and J by 4 bases, with 17 bases between.

The chain combines TRBV5-1 with TRBJ2-1, with TRBD1 identical over 7 bases. The germline V gene encodes CDR1 SGHRS and CDR2 YFSETQ. The CDR3 runs to 14 residues. The V gene end was trimmed by 0 bases and the J gene end by 6 bases; junction bases not matched to a gene: 3. Here the CDR3 reads CASSLGDSLNEQFF. CDR3 nucleotide sequence: TGCGCCAGCAGCTTGGGGGACAGTCTCAATGAGCAGTTCTTC.

This chain joins TRBV6-6 and TRBJ2-3; D is perhaps TRBD1 (6 bases). The germline V and J ends were trimmed by 4 bases and 2 bases, with 10 bases remaining between them. The CDR3 totals 14 residues. The germline V gene has CDR1 MNHNY and CDR2 SVGAGI (reference sequence). CDR3 sequence: CASSLGGNTDTQYF. In DNA, the CDR3 is TGTGCCAGCAGTTTAGGGGGAAACACAGATACGCAGTATTTT.

The V call is TRBV28, the J call TRBJ2-7; 10 bases align to TRBD1. V gave up 6 bases and J gave up 5 bases; unmatched junction bases: 13. Germline V gene sequence: CDR1 MDHEN, CDR2 SYDVKM. This CDR3 region has 16 residues. Written as DNA, the CDR3 is TGTGCCAGCAGCCGGGGGGGACAGGGGAAACGGCACGAGCAGTACTTC. Its translation: CASSRGGQGKRHEQYF.

The rearrangement uses TRBV30 and TRBJ2-5; D unclear. Germline V gene data show CDR1 as GTSNPN and CDR2 as SVGIG (reference sequence). The length of the CDR3 is 13 residues. Trimming stripped 3 bases from V and 3 bases from J, with 11 bases between. The CDR3 sequence: CAWSPLREETQYF. In nucleotides, the CDR3 is TGTGCCTGGAGCCCACTTAGGGAAGAGACCCAGTACTTC.

This clone was counted a few times. The chain carries TRBV7-3 and TRBJ2-3; 9 bases align to TRBD2. The CDR3 contains 14 residues. The germline CDR1 and CDR2 sequences are SGHTA and FQGTGA. The J segment lost 6 bases and the V segment lost 3 bases, leaving 4 bases of the junction unmatched. This CDR3 is CASSLGLATDTQYF. The CDR3 nucleotides read TGTGCCAGCAGCTTGGGACTAGCAACGGATACGCAGTATTTT.

In this sample, this clone turned up once. This chain joins TRBV5-1 and TRBJ2-4; D is uncertain. This CDR3 has 15 amino acids. CDR1 is SGHRS, CDR2 YFSETQ, per germline. The V and J ends lost 0 bases and 0 bases respectively, with 7 bases between them. DNA for the CDR3: TGCGCCAGCAGCTTGGTATCAGAAGCCAAAAACATTCAGTACTTC. It is translated as CASSLVSEAKNIQYF.

This clone was observed a handful of times. The chain uses TRBV19 and TRBJ1-5; D ambiguous. The ends were cut back, 2 bases at V and 5 bases at J, with 7 bases in the middle. Germline V gene lookup returns CDR1 LNHDA and CDR2 SQIVND (reference sequence). This CDR3 is built from 13 residues. CDR3 nucleotides: TGTGCCAGTAGTATAACAGTCGATCAGCCCCAGCATTTT. It specifies CASSITVDQPQHF.

The chain is built from TRBV4-3 and TRBJ2-5, with TRBD1 as a possible D gene (6 bases). Looked up from germline, CDR1 is LGHNA and CDR2 is YSLEER. Trimming left V 2 bases short and J 6 bases short, with 10 bases between. This CDR3 is 13 amino acids long. The CDR3 region is CASSQKGGQTQYF. The CDR3, as DNA: TGCGCCAGCAGCCAAAAAGGGGGACAGACCCAGTACTTC.

The chain is built from TRBV10-3 and TRBJ2-7; D might be TRBD1 (5 bases). Germline V gene lookup returns CDR1 ENHRY and CDR2 SYGVKD. Trimming took off 3 bases at V and 5 bases at J, with 11 bases between the two ends. The CDR3 is 13 residues long. CDR3 amino acids: CAISDQGSHEQYF. The CDR3 coding sequence is TGTGCCATCAGTGACCAGGGTTCCCACGAGCAGTACTTC.

The chain carries TRBV5-6 and TRBJ2-5; 13 bases match TRBD2. The CDR3 consists of 16 residues. The J segment lost 2 bases and the V segment lost 6 bases, leaving 7 bases of the junction unmatched. Germline V gene lookup returns CDR1 SGHDT and CDR2 YYEEEE. CDR3 DNA: TGTGCCAGCAACCTGGGACTAGCGGGACTGCAAGAGACCCAGTACTTC. Its protein product is CASNLGLAGLQETQYF.

CDR3 coding DNA: TGTGCCAGCAGCCACGACCTTGTCGGGGAGCTGTTTTTT. Translated: CASSHDLVGELFF. The V gene is TRBV7-2, the J gene TRBJ2-2; D not resolved. The germline V gene encodes CDR1 SGHTA and CDR2 FQGNSA. This CDR3 has 13 residues. V lost 5 bases and J 7 bases, leaving 11 bases between the germline ends.

This chain connects TRBV28 to TRBJ2-5; perhaps TRBD1 as D (8 bases). The CDR3 has 15 residues. The germline V and J ends were trimmed by 8 bases and 2 bases, with 18 bases remaining between them. Looked up from germline, CDR1 is MDHEN and CDR2 is SYDVKM. The CDR3 spells CASGGGGTGQETQYF. CDR3 coding DNA: TGTGCCAGCGGAGGGGGGGGGACAGGTCAAGAGACCCAGTACTTC.

This chain links TRBV7-3 with TRBJ2-7; D unresolved. In germline, CDR1 is SGHTA, CDR2 FQGTGA. The CDR3 contains 13 residues. The V end was cut by 5 bases, the J end by 5 bases, with 13 bases between. CDR3 DNA sequence: TGTGCCAGCAGCCTGGGGATACCGAACGAGCAGTACTTC. The encoded protein is CASSLGIPNEQYF.

The V gene is TRBV28, the J gene TRBJ1-5; D is undetermined. The V end lost 3 bases, the J end lost 1 base, and 13 bases lay between the germline ends. CDR3 length: 16 residues. Germline lookup yields CDR1 MDHEN and CDR2 SYDVKM. CDR3 in DNA: TGTGCCAGCAGTTTTATCCCGAGGCGGAGCAATCAGCCCCAGCATTTT. This gives the protein CASSFIPRRSNQPQHF.

The chain combines TRBV5-4 with TRBJ1-2, with 9 nucleotides matching TRBD1. Germline-derived CDR1 and CDR2 are SGHNT and YYREEE (reference sequence). Trimming took 4 bases from V and 0 from J; bases not matched to a gene: 7. The CDR3 runs 16 residues. In nucleotides, the CDR3 is TGTGCCAGCAGCCGTCCCGGGACAGGGACTAACTATGGCTACACCTTC. Translating gives CASSRPGTGTNYGYTF.

This clone came up a few times. The V call is TRBV29-1, the J call TRBJ1-2; D is unclear. The CDR3 has 11 residues. Trimming stripped 5 bases from V and 5 bases from J, with 9 bases between. Looked up from germline, CDR1 is SQVTM and CDR2 is ANQGSEA. CDR3 region: CSVPTGYGYTF. The CDR3 DNA follows: TGCAGCGTTCCGACGGGGTATGGCTACACCTTC. Based on the CDR3 plus reference TRBV29-1 and TRBJ1-2, the full variable domain is SAVISQKPSRDICQRGTSLTIQCQVDSQVTMMFWYRQQPGQSLTLIATANQGSEATYESGFVIDKFPISRPNLTFSTLTVSNMSPEDSSIYLCSVPTGYGYTFGSGTRLTVV.

The chain couples TRBV5-1 to TRBJ1-1; D uncertain. The CDR3 has 12 amino acids. Germline V gene lookup returns CDR1 SGHRS and CDR2 YFSETQ. The V and J ends lost 0 bases and 8 bases respectively, with 8 bases between them. The CDR3 DNA sequence: TGCGCCAGCAGCTTGGGAAGCGGAGAAGCTTTCTTT. This translates into CASSLGSGEAFF.